The 2 T cell receptor beta chains given below trace back to one sample, sequenced in a study of response to subunit inactivated influenza vaccine. Each CDR3 protein is one row after TCRdb ran MiXCR on the RT-PCR reads. This table holds some 540,000 distinct CDR3 sequences, roughly a quarter found once. Another study also made use of these data, one on T cells expressing NK-cell markers. From that second work: Making the TCR beta cDNA relied on 5'RACE template switching with UMIs.

The source was CD4+ T cells sorted from PBMCs, collected 11 to 12 days after vaccination. The receptor source for this set is a man over 45 who received an inactivated influenza vaccine.

This clonotype was counted between two and nine times. The V and J genes are TRBV7-2 and TRBJ2-1; 8 bases fit TRBD2. CDR1 is SGHTA and CDR2 is FQGNSA in the germline V gene. The V gene end was trimmed by 7 bases and the J gene end by 6 bases; junction bases not matched to a gene: 8. CDR3 length: 14 amino acids. The CDR3 protein is CASNPAGVVNEQFF. The CDR3 DNA reads TGTGCCAGCAACCCAGCGGGGGTGGTCAATGAGCAGTTCTTC. The full variable domain, with the rest looked up from reference TRBV7-2 and TRBJ2-1, is GAGVSQSPSNKVTEKGKDVELRCDPISGHTALYWYRQSLGQGLEFLIYFQGNSAPDKSGLPSDRFSAERTGGSVSTLTIQRTQQEDSAVYLCASNPAGVVNEQFFGPGTRLTVL.

This clonotype has more than one count but fewer than ten. The chain couples TRBV20-1 to TRBJ2-7; TRBD1 is a possible D gene (6 bases). V lost 7 bases and J lost 4, with 14 bases in between. This CDR3 spans 12 amino acids. Germline loops: CDR1 DFQATT, CDR2 SNEGSKA (reference sequence). CDR3 DNA: TGCAGTGTTAAGAACAGGGCTTACGAGCAGTACTTC. As protein: CSVKNRAYEQYF.